Listed below are T cell receptor beta chains from one sample, sequenced in a study of blood T cell repertoires in COVID-19. Here immunoSEQ multiplex PCR was the method, and the copy in TCRdb shows in-frame clones only, minus some. The sample shows around 270,000 clones, around nine tenths of them seen only once. Material: peripheral blood. Receptors were obtained from a man aged 40-49 years who had recovered from COVID-19. Both conserved end residues are part of each CDR3. Fields, in order: V gene, D gene, CDR3 length, J gene, clone size, CDR3 protein, CDR3 DNA. The D gene is left open where the match is weak. Clone size is shown for a subset of rows, as once, few, many or a class of expanded clone.

v_gene: TRBV7-9
d_gene: -
len: 14
j_gene: TRBJ2-1
abundance: -
CDR3aa: CASSRGGETNEQFF
CDR3nt: TGTGCCAGCAGCAGAGGTGGGGAGACCAATGAGCAGTTCTTC

v_gene: TRBV6-6
d_gene: TRBD2
len: 14
j_gene: TRBJ2-7
abundance: -
CDR3aa: CASSSGTSDYEQYF
CDR3nt: TGTGCCAGCAGTTCCGGGACTAGCGACTACGAGCAGTACTTC

v_gene: TRBV7-8
d_gene: TRBD1
len: 14
j_gene: TRBJ2-7
abundance: once
CDR3aa: CASSLDRVTYEQYF
CDR3nt: TGTGCCAGCAGCTTGGACAGGGTAACCTACGAGCAGTACTTC

v_gene: TRBV6-1
d_gene: -
len: 16
j_gene: TRBJ1-1
abundance: -
CDR3aa: CASSETSLGGNTEAFF
CDR3nt: TGTGCCAGCAGTGAGACATCCCTGGGGGGGAACACTGAAGCTTTCTTT

v_gene: TRBV5-1
d_gene: -
len: 14
j_gene: TRBJ2-1
abundance: -
CDR3aa: CASEKGGGPNEQFF
CDR3nt: TGCGCCAGCGAGAAGGGGGGGGGCCCCAATGAGCAGTTCTTC

v_gene: TRBV7-2
d_gene: -
len: 15
j_gene: TRBJ2-7
abundance: once
CDR3aa: CASSLSGGASYEQYF
CDR3nt: TGTGCCAGCAGCTTATCCGGCGGAGCCTCCTACGAGCAGTACTTC

v_gene: TRBV7-2
d_gene: TRBD2
len: 17
j_gene: TRBJ2-3
abundance: -
CDR3aa: CASSLSSSGGAADTQYF
CDR3nt: TGTGCCAGCAGCTTAAGCTCTAGCGGGGGGGCCGCAGATACGCAGTATTTT

v_gene: TRBV18
d_gene: -
len: 14
j_gene: TRBJ1-2
abundance: -
CDR3aa: CASSPQASSMGYTF
CDR3nt: TGTGCCAGCTCACCTCAGGCCAGTTCTATGGGCTACACCTTC

v_gene: TRBV5-1
d_gene: TRBD1
len: 17
j_gene: TRBJ1-1
abundance: -
CDR3aa: CASSSDRGRRWNTEAFF
CDR3nt: TGCGCCAGCAGCTCCGACAGGGGGCGAAGGTGGAACACTGAAGCTTTCTTT

v_gene: TRBV6-2/TRBV6-3
d_gene: TRBD2
len: 16
j_gene: TRBJ2-7
abundance: -
CDR3aa: CASSSPRTSGTYEQYF
CDR3nt: TGTGCCAGCAGTTCCCCCCGGACTAGCGGTACCTACGAGCAGTACTTC

v_gene: TRBV9
d_gene: TRBD1
len: 15
j_gene: TRBJ2-2
abundance: -
CDR3aa: CASSVWTGPTGELFF
CDR3nt: TGTGCCAGCAGCGTTTGGACAGGGCCCACCGGGGAGCTGTTTTTT

v_gene: TRBV7-2
d_gene: -
len: 15
j_gene: TRBJ1-2
abundance: -
CDR3aa: CASSSSPTGNYGYTF
CDR3nt: TGTGCCAGCAGCTCTTCTCCGACAGGAAACTATGGCTACACCTTC

v_gene: TRBV5-4
d_gene: -
len: 16
j_gene: TRBJ2-1
abundance: -
CDR3aa: CASSLGADVSYNEQFF
CDR3nt: TGTGCCAGCAGCTTGGGAGCGGATGTCTCCTACAATGAGCAGTTCTTC

v_gene: TRBV3-1/TRBV3-2
d_gene: TRBD2
len: 13
j_gene: TRBJ2-3
abundance: -
CDR3aa: CASVLAVLDTQYF
CDR3nt: TGTGCCAGCGTACTAGCGGTCCTCGATACGCAGTATTTT

v_gene: TRBV7-9
d_gene: -
len: 13
j_gene: TRBJ1-5
abundance: -
CDR3aa: CASSLRGDQPQHF
CDR3nt: TGTGCCAGCAGCCTCAGGGGTGACCAGCCCCAGCATTTT

v_gene: TRBV9
d_gene: -
len: 14
j_gene: TRBJ1-2
abundance: -
CDR3aa: CASSVTGMGYGYTF
CDR3nt: TGTGCCAGCAGCGTAACAGGGATGGGCTATGGCTACACCTTC

v_gene: TRBV4-3
d_gene: -
len: 15
j_gene: TRBJ1-5
abundance: once
CDR3aa: CASSQGRMGNQPQHF
CDR3nt: TGCGCCAGCAGCCAAGGTAGAATGGGCAATCAGCCCCAGCATTTT

v_gene: TRBV19
d_gene: TRBD1
len: 13
j_gene: TRBJ2-7
abundance: -
CDR3aa: CASSRDRDSEQYF
CDR3nt: TGTGCCAGTAGCCGGGACAGGGATTCCGAGCAGTACTTC

v_gene: TRBV6-5
d_gene: TRBD1
len: 14
j_gene: TRBJ1-5
abundance: -
CDR3aa: CASRLDRAGQPQHF
CDR3nt: TGTGCCAGCAGACTGGACAGGGCGGGTCAGCCCCAGCATTTT

v_gene: TRBV7-9
d_gene: TRBD2
len: 19
j_gene: TRBJ2-1
abundance: -
CDR3aa: CATVPGTSGTVGSYNEQFF
CDR3nt: TGTGCCACCGTCCCGGGGACTAGCGGGACAGTAGGATCCTACAATGAGCAGTTCTTC

v_gene: TRBV4-3
d_gene: TRBD1
len: 14
j_gene: TRBJ1-2
abundance: -
CDR3aa: CASSQGDRVGGYTF
CDR3nt: TGCGCCAGCAGCCAAGGGGACAGGGTTGGTGGCTACACCTTC

v_gene: TRBV7-2
d_gene: TRBD1
len: 15
j_gene: TRBJ2-7
abundance: -
CDR3aa: CASSFTGAASYEQYF
CDR3nt: TGTGCCAGCAGCTTCACAGGGGCCGCTTCCTACGAGCAGTACTTC

v_gene: TRBV3-1/TRBV3-2
d_gene: -
len: 14
j_gene: TRBJ1-4
abundance: -
CDR3aa: CASSSWGDEEKLFF
CDR3nt: TGTGCCAGCAGTTCGTGGGGGGACGAGGAAAAACTGTTTTTT

v_gene: TRBV30
d_gene: -
len: 15
j_gene: TRBJ2-6
abundance: -
CDR3aa: CAWSGGVRGANVLTF
CDR3nt: TGTGCCTGGAGTGGGGGGGTAAGAGGGGCCAACGTCCTGACTTTC

v_gene: TRBV6-5
d_gene: TRBD2
len: 15
j_gene: TRBJ2-7
abundance: -
CDR3aa: CASSSAGLVRGEQYF
CDR3nt: TGTGCCAGCAGTTCCGCGGGACTAGTAAGGGGCGAGCAGTACTTC

v_gene: TRBV18
d_gene: -
len: 15
j_gene: TRBJ2-1
abundance: once
CDR3aa: CASSPPNSGSNEQFF
CDR3nt: TGTGCCAGCTCACCACCGAACTCGGGGAGCAATGAGCAGTTCTTC

v_gene: TRBV7-9
d_gene: -
len: 15
j_gene: TRBJ2-7
abundance: -
CDR3aa: CASSLARLSGYEQYF
CDR3nt: TGTGCCAGCAGCTTAGCGCGACTCTCGGGGTACGAGCAGTACTTC

v_gene: TRBV7-6
d_gene: -
len: 16
j_gene: TRBJ2-1
abundance: -
CDR3aa: CASSLAWASSYNEQFF
CDR3nt: TGTGCCAGCAGCTTAGCCTGGGCCAGCTCCTACAATGAGCAGTTCTTC

v_gene: TRBV9
d_gene: TRBD2
len: 13
j_gene: TRBJ2-1
abundance: -
CDR3aa: CASGPGGGGEQFF
CDR3nt: TGTGCCAGCGGGCCGGGAGGGGGAGGTGAGCAGTTCTTC

v_gene: TRBV6-2/TRBV6-3
d_gene: -
len: 16
j_gene: TRBJ2-7
abundance: -
CDR3aa: CASSHPGLAKNYEQYF
CDR3nt: TGTGCCAGCAGCCACCCAGGGTTAGCTAAGAACTACGAGCAGTACTTC

v_gene: TRBV4-2
d_gene: TRBD2
len: 18
j_gene: TRBJ2-1
abundance: -
CDR3aa: CASSQGRLAGDSTQGQFF
CDR3nt: TGTGCCAGCAGCCAAGGTCGACTAGCGGGAGACTCAACCCAGGGGCAGTTCTTC

v_gene: TRBV7-9
d_gene: TRBD2
len: 17
j_gene: TRBJ2-4
abundance: -
CDR3aa: CASSPSSGGYNKNIQYF
CDR3nt: TGTGCCAGCAGCCCGTCAAGCGGGGGGTATAACAAAAACATTCAGTACTTC

v_gene: TRBV5-1
d_gene: -
len: 11
j_gene: TRBJ2-1
abundance: once
CDR3aa: CASSLGGEQFF
CDR3nt: TGCGCCAGCAGCTTGGGAGGGGAGCAGTTCTTC

v_gene: TRBV7-9
d_gene: -
len: 13
j_gene: TRBJ2-5
abundance: -
CDR3aa: CASSSGDQETQYF
CDR3nt: TGTGCCAGCAGCTCTGGAGATCAAGAGACCCAGTACTTC

v_gene: TRBV19
d_gene: -
len: 13
j_gene: TRBJ1-5
abundance: few
CDR3aa: CASSMPGDQPQHF
CDR3nt: TGTGCCAGTAGTATGCCGGGTGACCAGCCCCAGCATTTT

v_gene: TRBV25-1
d_gene: -
len: 17
j_gene: TRBJ1-4
abundance: -
CDR3aa: CASSSTRAGFASEKLFF
CDR3nt: TGTGCCAGCAGTTCTACTCGGGCGGGGTTCGCGTCGGAAAAACTGTTTTTT

v_gene: TRBV6-5
d_gene: -
len: 13
j_gene: TRBJ2-1
abundance: -
CDR3aa: CASGTLVSNEQFF
CDR3nt: TGTGCCAGTGGGACTTTAGTAAGCAATGAGCAGTTCTTC

v_gene: TRBV9
d_gene: -
len: 14
j_gene: TRBJ2-2
abundance: -
CDR3aa: CASSEKQYTGELFF
CDR3nt: TGTGCCAGCAGCGAAAAACAGTACACCGGGGAGCTGTTTTTT

v_gene: TRBV6-2/TRBV6-3
d_gene: TRBD1
len: 19
j_gene: TRBJ2-1
abundance: few
CDR3aa: CASSYMRGSQGAAVNEQFF
CDR3nt: TGTGCCAGCAGTTACATGAGGGGGAGCCAGGGGGCCGCGGTGAATGAGCAGTTCTTC